This T cell receptor (beta chain) is from a study of T cells after yellow fever vaccination. TCRdb itself ran the 5' RACE reads through MiXCR, one entry per CDR3 protein. The sample records some 350,000 distinct CDR3 sequences, roughly 10% being singletons. Germline loops: CDR1 SGHTA, CDR2 FQGNSA. The V and J ends lost 5 bases and 4 bases respectively, with 12 bases between them. The CDR3 sequence is 13 residues long. Of note for this clonotype: Likely a read error: the CDR3 ends without its conserved phenylalanine or tryptophan.

This chain links TRBV7-2 with TRBJ2-7; TRBD1 is a possible D gene (6 bases). The clonotype was recovered from a man younger than 35 who received the YFV17D yellow fever vaccine. The specimen was PBMCs, collected on the day of the first yellow fever vaccination. The CDR3 sequence is CASSSQTGYEQYS. The CDR3 DNA reads as TGTGCCAGCAGCAGTCAAACAGGGTACGAGCAGTACTCC.